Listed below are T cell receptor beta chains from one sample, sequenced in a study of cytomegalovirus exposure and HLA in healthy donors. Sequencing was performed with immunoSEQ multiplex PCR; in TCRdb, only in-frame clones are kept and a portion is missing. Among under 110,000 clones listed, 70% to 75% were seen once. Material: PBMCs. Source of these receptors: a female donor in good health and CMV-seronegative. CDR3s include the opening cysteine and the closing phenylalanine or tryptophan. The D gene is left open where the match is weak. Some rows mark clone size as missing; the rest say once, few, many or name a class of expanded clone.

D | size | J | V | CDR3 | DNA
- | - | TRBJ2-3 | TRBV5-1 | CASSLGQLTDTQYF | TGCGCCAGCAGCTTGGGACAGCTCACAGATACGCAGTATTTT
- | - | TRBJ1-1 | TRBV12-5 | CASGLVGRANTEAFF | TGTGCTAGTGGTTTGGTCGGCAGGGCGAACACTGAAGCTTTCTTT
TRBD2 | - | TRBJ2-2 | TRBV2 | CASNVAGYTGELFF | TGTGCCAGCAACGTAGCGGGATACACCGGGGAGCTGTTTTTT
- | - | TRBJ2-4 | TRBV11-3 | CASSLEISQENIQYF | TGTGCCAGCAGCTTAGAGATATCCCAGGAAAACATTCAGTACTTC
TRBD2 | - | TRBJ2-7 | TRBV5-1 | CASSLTGTSGFYEQYF | TGCGCCAGCAGCTTAACCGGGACTAGCGGATTCTACGAGCAGTACTTC
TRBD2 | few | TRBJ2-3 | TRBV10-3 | CASGLAGESADTQYF | TGTGCCTCCGGACTAGCGGGAGAATCGGCAGATACGCAGTATTTT
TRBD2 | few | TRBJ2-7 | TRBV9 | CASSPGLAGPLSYEQYF | TGTGCCAGCAGCCCCGGACTAGCGGGACCGCTCTCCTACGAGCAGTACTTC
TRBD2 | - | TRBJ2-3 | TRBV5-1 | CASSWSGRAGTDTQYF | TGCGCCAGCAGCTGGAGCGGGAGGGCCGGGACAGATACGCAGTATTTT
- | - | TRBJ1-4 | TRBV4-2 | CASSQDRGREVEKLFF | TGTGCCAGCAGCCAAGATAGGGGCAGGGAAGTTGAAAAACTGTTTTTT
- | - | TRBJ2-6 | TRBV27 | CASSQLSGANVLTF | TGTGCCAGCAGTCAACTCTCTGGGGCCAACGTCCTGACTTTC
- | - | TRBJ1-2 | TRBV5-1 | CASSLDTYYGYTF | TGCGCCAGCAGCTTGGACACCTACTATGGCTACACCTTC
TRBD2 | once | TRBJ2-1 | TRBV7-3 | CASSLHAGGVNEQFF | TGTGCCAGCAGCTTACACGCGGGAGGGGTCAATGAGCAGTTCTTC
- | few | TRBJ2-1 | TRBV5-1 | CASSPQGIDEQFF | TGCGCCAGCAGCCCCCAGGGCATCGATGAGCAGTTCTTC
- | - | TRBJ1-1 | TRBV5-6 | CASSLGWTGKIEAFF | TGTGCCAGCAGCTTGGGTTGGACGGGAAAGATTGAAGCTTTCTTT
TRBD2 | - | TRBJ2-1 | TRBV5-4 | CASSLLAGRNEQFF | TGTGCCAGCAGCCTCCTAGCGGGAAGAAATGAGCAGTTCTTC
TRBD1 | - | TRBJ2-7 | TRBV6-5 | CASSEQGNEQYF | TGTGCCAGCAGTGAACAGGGGAACGAGCAGTACTTC
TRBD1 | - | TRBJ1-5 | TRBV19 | CASDRGGPNQPQHF | TGTGCCAGTGACAGGGGCGGCCCAAATCAGCCCCAGCATTTT
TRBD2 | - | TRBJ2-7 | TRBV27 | CASSSTSGRVYEQYF | TGTGCCAGCAGTTCCACTAGCGGGAGAGTCTACGAGCAGTACTTC
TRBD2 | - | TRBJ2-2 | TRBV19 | CASSIGGGLAGVGELFF | TGTGCCAGTAGTATTGGCGGGGGACTAGCGGGAGTCGGGGAGCTGTTTTTT
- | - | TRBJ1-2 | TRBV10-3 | CAIRTQATYGYTF | TGTGCCATCCGTACACAGGCGACCTATGGCTACACCTTC
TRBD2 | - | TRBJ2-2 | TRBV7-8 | CASSPWTSDTGELFF | TGTGCCAGCAGCCCTTGGACTAGCGACACCGGGGAGCTGTTTTTT
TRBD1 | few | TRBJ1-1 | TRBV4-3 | CASSQGTGHLDRGTEAFF | TGCGCCAGCAGCCAAGGTACAGGACACCTTGACAGGGGCACTGAAGCTTTCTTT
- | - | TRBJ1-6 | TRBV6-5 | CASSYSTSTNSPLHF | TGTGCCAGCAGTTACTCCACCAGTACAAATTCACCCCTCCACTTT
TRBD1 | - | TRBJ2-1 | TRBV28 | CASSFYTGDNEQFF | TGTGCCAGCAGTTTCTACACAGGGGACAATGAGCAGTTCTTC
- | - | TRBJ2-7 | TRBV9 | CASSVGSTAGIPYEQYF | TGTGCCAGCAGCGTAGGAAGTACTGCGGGAATCCCCTACGAGCAGTACTTC
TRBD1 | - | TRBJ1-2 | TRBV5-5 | CASSSTGGPYGYTF | TGTGCCAGCAGCTCGACAGGGGGGCCCTATGGCTACACCTTC
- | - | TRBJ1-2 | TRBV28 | CASSPRTSGLYGYTF | TGTGCCAGCAGTCCAAGGACTAGCGGCCTCTATGGCTACACCTTC
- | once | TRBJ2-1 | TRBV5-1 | CASSAGLANFNEQFF | TGCGCCAGCAGCGCCGGACTCGCTAACTTCAATGAGCAGTTCTTC
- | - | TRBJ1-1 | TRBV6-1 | CASLDRLEAFF | TGTGCCTCCCTGGACAGACTTGAAGCTTTCTTT
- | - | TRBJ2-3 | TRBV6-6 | CASSPAPQRSTDTQYF | TGTGCCAGCTCCCCGGCCCCGCAGCGGAGCACAGATACGCAGTATTTT
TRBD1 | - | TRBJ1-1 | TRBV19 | CAGSHPGQGGTEAFF | TGTGCCGGTAGTCACCCGGGACAGGGCGGCACTGAAGCTTTCTTT
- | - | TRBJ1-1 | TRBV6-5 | CASSEQGYGTEAFF | TGTGCCAGCAGCGAACAGGGATACGGCACTGAAGCTTTCTTT
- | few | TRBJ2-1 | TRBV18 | CASSPPGHYNEQFF | TGTGCCAGCTCACCACCGGGACACTACAATGAGCAGTTCTTC
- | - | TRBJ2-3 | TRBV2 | CASNQAWDYTQYF | TGTGCCAGCAACCAGGCGTGGGACTATACGCAGTATTTT
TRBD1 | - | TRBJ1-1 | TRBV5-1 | CASSVDRGFLNTEAFF | TGCGCCAGCAGCGTAGACAGGGGATTTTTGAACACTGAAGCTTTCTTT
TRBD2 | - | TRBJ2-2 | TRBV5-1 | CASSLLGGLAGGTNTGELFF | TGCGCCAGCAGCTTGTTGGGGGGCCTAGCGGGAGGAACGAACACCGGGGAGCTGTTTTTT
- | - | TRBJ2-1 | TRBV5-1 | CASSPASGSYNEQFF | TGCGCCAGCAGCCCCGCTTCAGGCTCCTACAATGAGCAGTTCTTC
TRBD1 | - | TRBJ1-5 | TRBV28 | CASSYRWDSFYDQPQHF | TGTGCCAGCAGTTACAGATGGGACAGTTTCTACGATCAGCCCCAGCATTTT
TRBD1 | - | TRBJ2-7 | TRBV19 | CASSRTGSSYEQYF | TGTGCCAGTAGTCGGACAGGGTCCTCCTACGAGCAGTACTTC
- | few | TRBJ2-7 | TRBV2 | CASRGGTKNYEQYF | TGTGCCAGCAGAGGTGGGACAAAGAACTACGAGCAGTACTTC
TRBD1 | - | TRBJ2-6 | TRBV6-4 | CASSPHPGRQGAGANVLTF | TGTGCCAGCAGCCCCCACCCCGGCCGACAGGGAGCTGGGGCCAACGTCCTGACTTTC